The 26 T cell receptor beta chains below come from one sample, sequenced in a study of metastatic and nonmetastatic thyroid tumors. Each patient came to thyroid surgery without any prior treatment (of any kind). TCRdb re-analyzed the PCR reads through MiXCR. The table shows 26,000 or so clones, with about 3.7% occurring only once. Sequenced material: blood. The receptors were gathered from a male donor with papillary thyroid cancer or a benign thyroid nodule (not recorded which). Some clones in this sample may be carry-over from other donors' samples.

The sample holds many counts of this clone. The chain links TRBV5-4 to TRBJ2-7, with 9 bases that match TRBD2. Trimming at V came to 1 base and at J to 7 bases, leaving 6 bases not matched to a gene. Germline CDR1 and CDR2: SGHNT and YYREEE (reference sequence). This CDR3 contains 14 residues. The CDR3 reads CASSLWAGGGEQYF. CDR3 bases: TGTGCCAGCAGCTTGTGGGCGGGAGGGGGTGAGCAGTACTTC.

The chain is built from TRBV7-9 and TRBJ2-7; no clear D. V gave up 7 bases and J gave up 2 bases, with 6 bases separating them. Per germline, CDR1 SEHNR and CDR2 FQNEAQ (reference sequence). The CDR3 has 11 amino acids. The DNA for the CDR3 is TGTGCCAGCAACGGAACCTACGAGCAGTACTTC. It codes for CASNGTYEQYF.

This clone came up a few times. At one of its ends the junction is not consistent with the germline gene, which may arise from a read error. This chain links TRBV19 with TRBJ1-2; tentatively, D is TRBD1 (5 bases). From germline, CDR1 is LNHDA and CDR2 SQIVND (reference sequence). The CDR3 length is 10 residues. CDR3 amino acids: CASGDYCYTF. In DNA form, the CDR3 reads TGTGCCAGTGGGGACTATTGCTACACCTTC.

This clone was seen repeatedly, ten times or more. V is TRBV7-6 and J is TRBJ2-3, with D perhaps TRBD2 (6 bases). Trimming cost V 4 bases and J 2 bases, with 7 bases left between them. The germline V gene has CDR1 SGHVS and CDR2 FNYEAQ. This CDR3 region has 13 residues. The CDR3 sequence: CASSSRDTDTQYF. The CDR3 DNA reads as TGTGCCAGCAGCTCGCGGGACACAGATACGCAGTATTTT.

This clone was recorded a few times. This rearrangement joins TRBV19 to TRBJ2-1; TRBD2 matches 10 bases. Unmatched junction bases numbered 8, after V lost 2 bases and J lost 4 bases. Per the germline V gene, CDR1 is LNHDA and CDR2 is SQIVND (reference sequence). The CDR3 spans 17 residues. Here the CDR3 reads CASSIQSTSGPYNEQFF. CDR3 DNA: TGTGCCAGTAGTATACAGTCGACTAGCGGGCCTTACAATGAGCAGTTCTTC.

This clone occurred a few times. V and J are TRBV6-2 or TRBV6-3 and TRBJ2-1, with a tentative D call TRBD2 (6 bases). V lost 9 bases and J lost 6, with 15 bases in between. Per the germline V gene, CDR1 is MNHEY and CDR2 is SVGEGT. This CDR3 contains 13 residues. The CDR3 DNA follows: TGTGCCAGGAGTGACTCGACTAGCAATGAGCAGTTCTTC. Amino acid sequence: CARSDSTSNEQFF.

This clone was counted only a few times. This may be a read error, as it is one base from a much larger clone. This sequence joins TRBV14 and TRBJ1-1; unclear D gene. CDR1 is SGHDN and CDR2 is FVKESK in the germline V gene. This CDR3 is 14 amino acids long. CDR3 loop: CVSSQDTPWDEAFF. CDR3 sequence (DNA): TGTGTCAGCAGCCAAGATACGCCATGGGATGAAGCTTTCTTT.

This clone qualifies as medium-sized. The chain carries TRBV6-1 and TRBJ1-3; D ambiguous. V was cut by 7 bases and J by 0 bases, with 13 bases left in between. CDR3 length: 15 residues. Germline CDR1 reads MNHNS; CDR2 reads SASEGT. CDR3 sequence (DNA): TGTGCCAGCACCTCCGGACGAGTCTCTGGAAACACCATATATTTT. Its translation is CASTSGRVSGNTIYF.

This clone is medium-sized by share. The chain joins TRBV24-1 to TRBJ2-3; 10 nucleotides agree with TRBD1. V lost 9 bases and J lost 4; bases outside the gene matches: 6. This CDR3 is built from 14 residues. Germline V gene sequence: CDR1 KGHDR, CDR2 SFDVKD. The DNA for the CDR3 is TGTGCCACCGGACCGGGACAGGGGCCAGATACGCAGTATTTT. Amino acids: CATGPGQGPDTQYF.

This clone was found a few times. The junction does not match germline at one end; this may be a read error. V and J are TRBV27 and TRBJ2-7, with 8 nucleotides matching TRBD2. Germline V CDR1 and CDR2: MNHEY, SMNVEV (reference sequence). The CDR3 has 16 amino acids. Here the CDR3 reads CASTLSSSGKAREQYF. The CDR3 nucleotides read TGTGCCAGCACTTTATCGAGTAGCGGGAAGGCGAGGGAGCAGTACTTC.

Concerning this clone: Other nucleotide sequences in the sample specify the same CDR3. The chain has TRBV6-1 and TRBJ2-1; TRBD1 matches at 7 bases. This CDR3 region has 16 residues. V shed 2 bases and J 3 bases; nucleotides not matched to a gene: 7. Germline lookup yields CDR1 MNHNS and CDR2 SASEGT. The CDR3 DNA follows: TGTGCCAGCAGTGAAAATTTAGGGGGCGTCTACAATGAGCAGTTCTTC. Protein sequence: CASSENLGGVYNEQFF.

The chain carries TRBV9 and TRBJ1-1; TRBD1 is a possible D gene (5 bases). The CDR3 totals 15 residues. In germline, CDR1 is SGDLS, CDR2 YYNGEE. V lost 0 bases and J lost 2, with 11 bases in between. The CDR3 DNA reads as TGTGCCAGCAGCGTAGGCGGGGGATTAAACACTGAAGCTTTCTTT. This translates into CASSVGGGLNTEAFF.

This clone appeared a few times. This CDR3 reads CSAIDRVGELFF. The CDR3 DNA is TGCAGTGCCATAGACAGGGTGGGGGAGCTGTTTTTT. V and J are TRBV20-1 and TRBJ2-2; 7 bases align to TRBD1. CDR1 and CDR2 from the germline V gene are DFQATT and SNEGSKA (reference sequence). The CDR3 is 12 residues long. J was trimmed by 8 bases and V by 6 bases; bases with no gene match: 6.

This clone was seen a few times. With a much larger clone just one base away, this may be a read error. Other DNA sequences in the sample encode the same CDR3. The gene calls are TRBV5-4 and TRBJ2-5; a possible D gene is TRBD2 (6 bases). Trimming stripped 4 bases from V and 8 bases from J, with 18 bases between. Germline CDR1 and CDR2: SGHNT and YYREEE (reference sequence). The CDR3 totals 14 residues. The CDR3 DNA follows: TGTGCCAGCAGCGAGGGACTCAGGTTCGATACCCAGTACTTC. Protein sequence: CASSEGLRFDTQYF.

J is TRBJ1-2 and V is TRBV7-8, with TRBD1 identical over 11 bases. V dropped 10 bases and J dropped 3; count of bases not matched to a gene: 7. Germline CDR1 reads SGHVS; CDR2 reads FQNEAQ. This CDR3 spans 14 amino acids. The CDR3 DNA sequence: TGTGCCACCTCACCGGACAGGGGGCACTATGGCTACACCTTC. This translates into CATSPDRGHYGYTF.

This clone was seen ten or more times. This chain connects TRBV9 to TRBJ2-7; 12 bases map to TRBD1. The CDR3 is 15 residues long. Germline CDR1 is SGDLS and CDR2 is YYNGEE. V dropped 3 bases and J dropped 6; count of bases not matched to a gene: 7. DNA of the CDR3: TGTGCCAGCAGCGCTACCGGGACAGGGGGCCTCGAGCAGTACTTC. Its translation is CASSATGTGGLEQYF.

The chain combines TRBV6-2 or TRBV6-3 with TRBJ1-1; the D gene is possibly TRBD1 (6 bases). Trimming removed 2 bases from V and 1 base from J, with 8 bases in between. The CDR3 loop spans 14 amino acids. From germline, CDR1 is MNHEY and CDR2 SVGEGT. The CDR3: CASSYGGPNTEAFF. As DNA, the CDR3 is TGTGCCAGCAGTTACGGGGGCCCGAACACTGAAGCTTTCTTT.

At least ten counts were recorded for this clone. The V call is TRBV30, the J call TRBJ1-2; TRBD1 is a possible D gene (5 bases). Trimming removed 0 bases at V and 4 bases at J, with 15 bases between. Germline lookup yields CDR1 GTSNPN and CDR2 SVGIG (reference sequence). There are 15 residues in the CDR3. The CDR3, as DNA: TGTGCCTGGAGTGTTCGGGGTTCCGGGGCCTATGGCTACACCTTC. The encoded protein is CAWSVRGSGAYGYTF.

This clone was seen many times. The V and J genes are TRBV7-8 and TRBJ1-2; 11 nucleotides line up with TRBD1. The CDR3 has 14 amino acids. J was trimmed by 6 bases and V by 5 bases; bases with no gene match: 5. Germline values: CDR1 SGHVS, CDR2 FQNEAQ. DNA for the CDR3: TGTGCCAGCAGCCGGGACAGGGGGACCCATGGCTACACCTTC. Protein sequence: CASSRDRGTHGYTF.

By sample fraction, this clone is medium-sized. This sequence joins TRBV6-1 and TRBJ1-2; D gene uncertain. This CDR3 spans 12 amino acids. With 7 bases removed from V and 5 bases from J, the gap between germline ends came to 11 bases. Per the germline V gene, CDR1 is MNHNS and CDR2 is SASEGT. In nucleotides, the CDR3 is TGTGCCAGCACCGAAAAGGGTTATGGCTACACCTTC. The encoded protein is CASTEKGYGYTF.

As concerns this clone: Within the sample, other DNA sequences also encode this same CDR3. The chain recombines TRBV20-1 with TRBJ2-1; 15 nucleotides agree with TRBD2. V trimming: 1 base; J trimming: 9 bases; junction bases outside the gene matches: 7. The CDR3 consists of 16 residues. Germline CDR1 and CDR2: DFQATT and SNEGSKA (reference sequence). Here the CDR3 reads CSARGGLAGGFGEQFF. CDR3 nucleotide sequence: TGCAGTGCTAGAGGGGGACTAGCGGGAGGTTTTGGTGAGCAGTTCTTC.

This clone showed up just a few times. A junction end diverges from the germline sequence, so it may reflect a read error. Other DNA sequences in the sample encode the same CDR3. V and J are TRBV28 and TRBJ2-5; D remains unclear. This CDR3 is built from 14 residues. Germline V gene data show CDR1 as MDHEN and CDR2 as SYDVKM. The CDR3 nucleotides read TGTGCCAGCAGTAACCCAGGTCGGTCCGAGACTCAGTACTTC. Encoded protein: CASSNPGRSETQYF.

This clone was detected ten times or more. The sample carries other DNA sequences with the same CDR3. The CDR3 region is CAISESQRGGRDTQYF. The CDR3 DNA is TGTGCCATCAGTGAGTCCCAGCGGGGAGGGCGGGATACGCAGTATTTT. V is TRBV10-3 and J is TRBJ2-3, with 7 nucleotides matching TRBD2. Looked up from germline, CDR1 is ENHRY and CDR2 is SYGVKD. The ends lost 0 bases at V and 6 bases at J; junction bases unmatched: 9. The CDR3 length is 16 residues.

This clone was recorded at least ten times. The CDR3 sequence is CASTLTSGVTGELFF. Written as DNA, the CDR3 is TGTGCCAGCACCTTGACTAGCGGGGTAACCGGGGAGCTGTTTTTT. This chain links TRBV6-1 with TRBJ2-2; 11 bases map to TRBD2. CDR1 and CDR2 (germline): MNHNS, SASEGT. This CDR3 has 15 residues. V lost 7 bases, J lost 5 bases, and 6 bases stayed unmatched.

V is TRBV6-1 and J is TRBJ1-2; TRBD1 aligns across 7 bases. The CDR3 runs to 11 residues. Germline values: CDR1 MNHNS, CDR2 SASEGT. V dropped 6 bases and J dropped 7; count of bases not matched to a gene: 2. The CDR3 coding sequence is TGTGCCAGCAGCCACAGGGGTGGCTACACCTTC. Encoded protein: CASSHRGGYTF.

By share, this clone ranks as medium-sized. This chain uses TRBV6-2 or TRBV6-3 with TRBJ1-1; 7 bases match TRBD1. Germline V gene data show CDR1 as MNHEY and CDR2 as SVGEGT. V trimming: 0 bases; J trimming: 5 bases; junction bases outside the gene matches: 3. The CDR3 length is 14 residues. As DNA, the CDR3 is TGTGCCAGCAGTTACTCCCAGGGGGGAACTGAAGCTTTCTTT. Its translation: CASSYSQGGTEAFF.